The 7 T cell receptor beta chains below come from one sample, sequenced in a study of blood T cell repertoires in COVID-19. Profiling relied on immunoSEQ multiplex PCR, and the TCRdb table lists in-frame clones only, not all of them. The repertoire holds 99,000 or so clones, with roughly 84% as singletons. The source material was peripheral blood. The receptors derive from a man in his sixties or seventies with active or convalescent COVID-19.

V usage is TRBV7-6 and J usage is TRBJ1-3; possibly TRBD1 for D (5 bases). This CDR3 comprises 16 residues. Trimming pared 4 bases from V and 2 bases from J, leaving 15 bases between. The germline gives CDR1 SGHVS, CDR2 FNYEAQ. CDR3: CASSYQRAGPGNTIYF. CDR3 DNA sequence: TGTGCCAGCAGCTATCAGCGTGCGGGGCCTGGAAACACCATATATTTT.

V and J are TRBV4-2 and TRBJ2-2, with 8 positions matching TRBD2. V lost 0 bases and J lost 5; bases outside the gene matches: 11. The germline gives CDR1 LGHNA, CDR2 YNFKEQ. CDR3 length: 18 residues. The DNA of the CDR3 is TGTGCCAGCAGCCAAGACGGGGGGGCTTCGGTTTATACCGGGGAGCTGTTTTTT. It specifies CASSQDGGASVYTGELFF.

This sequence joins TRBV6-6 and TRBJ1-1; 7 bases are shared with TRBD1. The CDR3 spans 14 residues. Germline CDR1 is MNHNY and CDR2 is SVGAGI (reference sequence). V lost 2 bases, J lost 7 bases, and 7 bases stayed unmatched. This CDR3 reads CASSYDREVSEAFF. The CDR3 DNA follows: TGTGCCAGCAGTTACGACAGGGAGGTGAGTGAAGCTTTCTTT.

The rearrangement links TRBV7-9 to TRBJ2-6; the D is unclear. From germline, CDR1 is SEHNR and CDR2 FQNEAQ (reference sequence). There are 14 residues in the CDR3. Trimming stripped 5 bases from V and 0 bases from J, with 5 bases between. CDR3 residues: CASSPSSGANVLTF. The CDR3 DNA is TGTGCCAGCAGCCCGAGCTCTGGGGCCAACGTCCTGACTTTC. The variable domain in full, with the rest retrieved from reference TRBV7-9 and TRBJ2-6, is DTGVSQNPRHKITKRGQNVTFRCDPISEHNRLYWYRQTLGQGPEFLTYFQNEAQLEKSRLLSDRFSAERPKGSFSTLEIQRTEQGDSAMYLCASSPSSGANVLTFGAGSRLTVL.

V usage is TRBV7-9 and J usage is TRBJ1-6, with D perhaps matching TRBD1 (5 bases). Trimming removed 5 bases from V and 7 bases from J, with 21 bases in between. The CDR3 covers 17 residues. Germline V gives CDR1 SEHNR, CDR2 FQNEAQ (reference sequence). CDR3 bases: TGTGCCAGCAGCCCGTCAGTTCCGGGTCGGGGGAATTCACCCCTCCACTTT. This encodes CASSPSVPGRGNSPLHF.

Here the CDR3 DNA reads TGTGCCAGCAGTGACAGAATCCTAAGGACAGGGCGGCCCGAGCAGTACTTC. Protein sequence: CASSDRILRTGRPEQYF. The chain has TRBV2 and TRBJ2-7, with 8 nucleotides matching TRBD1. In germline, CDR1 is SNHLY, CDR2 FYNNEI. Unmatched junction bases numbered 16, after V lost 3 bases and J lost 6 bases. This CDR3 is built from 17 residues.

This clone has only one observation. V usage is TRBV9 and J usage is TRBJ2-3; TRBD2 matches 8 bases. This CDR3 comprises 15 residues. After removal of 4 bases from V and 2 bases from J, the junction contained 6 bases not matched to a gene. CDR1 SGDLS and CDR2 YYNGEE come from the germline V gene. The CDR3 nucleotides read TGTGCCAGCAGCAGTAGCGGGGACTTCACAGATACGCAGTATTTT. Amino acid sequence: CASSSSGDFTDTQYF.